Below are 31 T cell receptor beta chains sequenced from a single sample in a study of cytomegalovirus exposure and HLA in healthy donors. PCR used 60 Vbeta primers and 13 Jbeta primers. Libraries were prepared by immunoSEQ multiplex PCR; TCRdb keeps only in-frame clonotypes and omits some of them. Here the sample spans about 86,000 clones, approximately 81% being singletons. Sequencing was carried out using PBMCs. These receptors were obtained from a woman in her 50s in good health and CMV-seropositive.

In DNA, the CDR3 is TGTGCCAGCAGCTTGTCTAGCGGAAGCACAGATACGCAGTATTTT. Protein: CASSLSSGSTDTQYF. V is TRBV7-9 and J is TRBJ2-3, with 7 bases that match TRBD2. The V gene end was trimmed by 3 bases and the J gene end by 0 bases; junction bases not matched to a gene: 3. The germline gives CDR1 SEHNR, CDR2 FQNEAQ (reference sequence). This CDR3 is 15 amino acids long.

The rearrangement uses TRBV29-1 and TRBJ2-7, with a possible D match to TRBD2 (7 bases). The germline V gene encodes CDR1 SQVTM and CDR2 ANQGSEA. The CDR3 is made up of 13 amino acids. The DNA for the CDR3 is TGCCCCACAACCCGGGGGGCCTCCTACGAGCAGTACTTC. Its translation: CPTTRGASYEQYF.

The rearrangement joins TRBV5-4 to TRBJ1-6; D remains ambiguous. V shed 6 bases and J shed 9 bases, with 10 bases lying between them. In germline, CDR1 is SGHNT, CDR2 YYREEE (reference sequence). The CDR3 loop spans 12 amino acids. The CDR3 spells CASNFFGSPLHF. CDR3 nucleotides: TGTGCCAGCAACTTTTTCGGTTCACCCCTCCACTTT. The whole variable domain, remainder taken from reference TRBV5-4 and TRBJ1-6, is ETGVTQSPTHLIKTRGQQVTLRCSSQSGHNTVSWYQQALGQGPQFIFQYYREEENGRGNFPPRFSGLQFPNYSSELNVNALELDDSALYLCASNFFGSPLHFGNGTRLTVT.

CDR3 loop: CASSLRTGTYEQYF. CDR3 DNA: TGTGCCAGCAGCCTACGGACAGGGACCTACGAGCAGTACTTC. The V and J genes are TRBV7-8 and TRBJ2-7; 8 bases fit TRBD1. The CDR3 runs 14 residues. The V gene's germline CDR1 is SGHVS and CDR2 FQNEAQ. The junction had 5 bases not matched to a gene; V was cut back by 5 bases and J by 2 bases. Filled out from reference TRBV7-8 and TRBJ2-7, the complete variable domain reads GAGVSQSPRYKVAKRGQDVALRCDPISGHVSLFWYQQALGQGPEFLTYFQNEAQLDKSGLPSDRFFAERPEGSVSTLKIQRTQQEDSAVYLCASSLRTGTYEQYFGPGTRLTVT.

The rearrangement links TRBV6-4 to TRBJ1-4; unclear D gene. Germline V gene lookup returns CDR1 MRHNA and CDR2 SNTAGT. V dropped 0 bases and J dropped 5 bases, with 10 bases sitting between them. The CDR3 covers 15 residues. CDR3: CASSDSIRSNEKLFF. The DNA for the CDR3 is TGTGCCAGCAGTGACTCGATCCGGTCCAATGAAAAACTGTTTTTT.

This clone has just a few counts. The chain has TRBV10-3 and TRBJ1-4; no definite D call. The CDR3 sequence is 13 residues long. Trimming removed 6 bases from V and 3 bases from J, with 8 bases in between. Germline V CDR1 and CDR2: ENHRY, SYGVKD. The CDR3, as DNA: TGTGCCATCAGGGACGGGGCTAATGAAAAACTGTTTTTT. Protein product: CAIRDGANEKLFF.

The gene calls are TRBV6-1 and TRBJ1-4; D is uncertain. CDR1 MNHNS and CDR2 SASEGT come from the germline V gene. V was pared by 3 bases and J by 0 bases, with 14 bases between. CDR3 length: 17 amino acids. The CDR3 coding sequence is TGTGCCAGCAGTGATGGGCATGTATTCGCAACTAATGAAAAACTGTTTTTT. This sequence encodes CASSDGHVFATNEKLFF.

The chain uses TRBV5-4 and TRBJ2-5, with no clear D. The germline V and J ends were trimmed by 4 bases and 1 base, with 11 bases remaining between them. The CDR3 is made up of 14 amino acids. Germline V CDR1 and CDR2: SGHNT, YYREEE (reference sequence). CDR3 in DNA: TGTGCCAGCAGCCCCCCTGGCCTCCAAGAGACCCAGTACTTC. This translates into CASSPPGLQETQYF.

This chain joins TRBV7-3 and TRBJ2-1; 7 bases fit TRBD1. This CDR3 has 17 amino acids. Looked up from germline, CDR1 is SGHTA and CDR2 is FQGTGA. With 5 bases clipped from V and 2 bases from J, the junction kept 12 bases outside the gene matches. The CDR3 spells CASSPLTGTDAYNEQFF. The CDR3, as DNA: TGTGCCAGCAGCCCACTTACCGGGACAGACGCCTACAATGAGCAGTTCTTC.

This rearrangement joins TRBV19 to TRBJ1-2; 8 nucleotides line up with TRBD1. The germline V gene encodes CDR1 LNHDA and CDR2 SQIVND (reference sequence). This CDR3 has 12 residues. With 10 bases clipped from V and 8 bases from J, the junction kept 9 bases outside the gene matches. Here the CDR3 reads CATKGQGWGYTF. CDR3 DNA: TGTGCCACCAAAGGACAGGGTTGGGGCTACACCTTC.

The chain has TRBV2 and TRBJ2-1; TRBD2 matches 8 bases. The CDR3 has 15 residues. Per the germline V gene, CDR1 is SNHLY and CDR2 is FYNNEI. J gave up 9 bases and V 3 bases, and 10 bases lay outside the gene matches. CDR3 loop: CASSDINGRAVEQFF. The CDR3 DNA reads TGTGCCAGCAGTGACATCAACGGGAGGGCGGTTGAGCAGTTCTTC.

This sequence joins TRBV28 and TRBJ1-1, with TRBD1 as a possible D gene (5 bases). Germline values: CDR1 MDHEN, CDR2 SYDVKM. The V gene lost 5 bases and the J gene lost 3 bases, with 10 bases spanning the gap. The CDR3 loop spans 13 amino acids. The DNA of the CDR3 is TGTGCCAGCAGTCGGACACAGCACACTGAAGCTTTCTTT. This translates into CASSRTQHTEAFF.

The chain couples TRBV12-5 to TRBJ2-1; 7 positions agree with TRBD1. With 5 bases clipped from V and 3 bases from J, the junction kept 4 bases outside the gene matches. Germline V gene data show CDR1 as LGHNT and CDR2 as FRNRAP. There are 14 residues in the CDR3. CDR3 sequence reads: CASGPGQSYNEQFF. Here the CDR3 DNA reads TGTGCTAGTGGTCCGGGACAGAGCTACAATGAGCAGTTCTTC.

Written as DNA, the CDR3 is TGTGCCACATTGCAGGGGGCAGGGACTGAAGCTTTCTTT. It yields the protein CATLQGAGTEAFF. The V call is TRBV6-5, the J call TRBJ1-1; 8 bases fit TRBD1. V dropped 10 bases and J dropped 5; count of bases not matched to a gene: 9. This CDR3 spans 13 amino acids. Per the germline V gene, CDR1 is MNHEY and CDR2 is SVGAGI.

The rearrangement links TRBV10-3 to TRBJ2-7, with 9 positions matching TRBD1. The ends lost 9 bases at V and 5 bases at J; junction bases unmatched: 5. The CDR3 length is 12 residues. Germline loops: CDR1 ENHRY, CDR2 SYGVKD. CDR3 residues: CAITGGGNEQYF. For the CDR3, the DNA is TGTGCCATTACAGGGGGCGGGAACGAGCAGTACTTC.

This sequence joins TRBV30 and TRBJ2-7, with D perhaps matching TRBD1 (5 bases). Germline V CDR1 and CDR2: GTSNPN, SVGIG (reference sequence). The CDR3 spans 11 residues. The V end was cut by 2 bases, the J end by 6 bases, with 8 bases between. CDR3 coding DNA: TGTGCCTGGAGTTTCAGGGTCGAGCAGTACTTC. It encodes CAWSFRVEQYF.

The V call is TRBV2, the J call TRBJ1-5; 9 bases are a match to TRBD1. The CDR3 consists of 14 residues. Germline V CDR1 and CDR2: SNHLY, FYNNEI. The J segment lost 7 bases and the V segment lost 6 bases, leaving 7 bases of the junction unmatched. DNA for the CDR3: TGTGCCAGCAGGGAACAGGGGGCGAGGCAGCCCCAGCATTTT. Translated, it gives CASREQGARQPQHF.

This chain connects TRBV5-6 to TRBJ2-2; 11 bases map to TRBD1. The CDR3 spans 17 residues. V shed 4 bases, J shed 0 bases, and the junction held 5 bases outside the gene matches. Per germline, CDR1 SGHDT and CDR2 YYEEEE. Written as DNA, the CDR3 is TGTGCCAGCAGCCCCTGGACAGGGGGCACGAACACCGGGGAGCTGTTTTTT. Amino acid sequence: CASSPWTGGTNTGELFF.

J is TRBJ1-2 and V is TRBV5-4; weak D call: TRBD1 (5 bases). V gave up 0 bases and J gave up 8 bases, with 17 bases separating them. The CDR3 consists of 15 residues. Germline V gene lookup returns CDR1 SGHNT and CDR2 YYREEE (reference sequence). The CDR3 bases are TGTGCCAGCAGCTTGGAGACAGCGCAAACACGGGGCTACACCTTC. Protein: CASSLETAQTRGYTF.

The chain employs TRBV29-1 and TRBJ1-1; D is ambiguous. Germline V gene lookup returns CDR1 SQVTM and CDR2 ANQGSEA. The CDR3 contains 14 residues. The V end was cut by 4 bases, the J end by 1 base, with 13 bases between. The CDR3 spells CSVVEQATNTEAFF. DNA for the CDR3: TGCAGCGTTGTTGAGCAGGCCACGAACACTGAAGCTTTCTTT.

CDR3: CAWSEGGPPYGYTF. The CDR3 nucleotides are TGTGCCTGGAGTGAAGGAGGGCCCCCTTATGGCTACACCTTC. V is TRBV30 and J is TRBJ1-2; D gene ambiguous. CDR3 length: 14 amino acids. From germline, CDR1 is GTSNPN and CDR2 SVGIG (reference sequence). V lost 1 base and J lost 5, with 14 bases in between.

The rearrangement joins TRBV5-6 to TRBJ2-1; D is possibly TRBD1 (6 bases). Germline V gene lookup returns CDR1 SGHDT and CDR2 YYEEEE. Trimming left V 4 bases short and J 8 bases short, with 22 bases between. This CDR3 is 16 amino acids long. In DNA, the CDR3 is TGTGCCAGCAGCCTCATCCGGGACAACCTTTACGATGAGCAGTTCTTC. It translates to CASSLIRDNLYDEQFF.

The CDR3 loop reads CASSPPEGEQYF. CDR3 DNA: TGTGCCAGCTCACCACCGGAGGGGGAGCAGTACTTC. The J gene is TRBJ2-7, the V gene TRBV18; possible D gene TRBD2, 6 bases. Deletions cut 0 bases from V and 7 bases from J, with 7 bases between. The length of the CDR3 is 12 residues. The germline CDR1 and CDR2 sequences are KGHSH and LQKENI. Based on the CDR3 plus reference TRBV18 and TRBJ2-7, the full variable domain is NAGVMQNPRHLVRRRGQEARLRCSPMKGHSHVYWYRQLPEEGLKFMVYLQKENIIDESGMPKERFSAEFPKEGPSILRIQQVVRGDSAAYFCASSPPEGEQYFGPGTRLTVT.

The chain couples TRBV7-6 to TRBJ2-1; D perhaps matches TRBD2 (6 bases). Germline CDR1 is SGHVS and CDR2 is FNYEAQ. The CDR3 contains 12 residues. V lost 5 bases, J lost 8 bases, and 10 bases lay in between. The CDR3: CASSQTRHEQFF. CDR3 bases: TGTGCCAGCAGCCAGACTAGACATGAGCAGTTCTTC.

This clone was counted a few times. The V and J genes are TRBV11-2 and TRBJ1-4, with TRBD1 matching 7 bases. Trimming took 6 bases from V and 4 from J; bases not matched to a gene: 2. The CDR3 covers 13 residues. Germline CDR1 SGHAT, CDR2 FQNNGV. The CDR3 DNA reads as TGTGCCAGCAGACAGGGGATTAATGAAAAACTGTTTTTT. The encoded protein is CASRQGINEKLFF.

The rearrangement joins TRBV19 to TRBJ2-7, with TRBD1 matching over 10 bases. CDR3 size: 16 residues. CDR1 and CDR2 from the germline V gene are LNHDA and SQIVND (reference sequence). With V trimmed by 3 bases and J by 2 bases, 7 bases remained unmatched. The CDR3 region is CASSMGPGTGAYEQYF. The CDR3 region has the DNA TGTGCCAGTAGTATGGGGCCCGGGACAGGGGCCTACGAGCAGTACTTC.

V is TRBV10-3 and J is TRBJ1-1; D remains ambiguous. V was cut by 0 bases and J by 11 bases, with 10 bases left in between. Germline V lookup: CDR1 ENHRY, CDR2 SYGVKD. The CDR3 spans 12 residues. In nucleotides, the CDR3 is TGTGCCATCAGTGAGTCGGAAGACGGGGCTTTCTTT. Translating gives CAISESEDGAFF.

The rearrangement links TRBV29-1 to TRBJ1-2; no clear D. The CDR3 runs to 11 residues. Per germline, CDR1 SQVTM and CDR2 ANQGSEA. Trimming cost V 6 bases and J 9 bases, with 14 bases left between them. Written as DNA, the CDR3 is TGCAGCGTCGACGCGGGGTTGCGCTACACCTTC. It specifies CSVDAGLRYTF.

The rearrangement links TRBV6-1 to TRBJ2-1; D is possibly TRBD2 (6 bases). The V and J ends lost 5 bases and 5 bases respectively, with 16 bases between them. In germline, CDR1 is MNHNS, CDR2 SASEGT. The CDR3 runs 15 residues. The DNA for the CDR3 is TGTGCCAGCAGTTCCCGCTGGGCGGGGCACAATGAGCAGTTCTTC. This translates into CASSSRWAGHNEQFF.

CDR3 amino acids: CASKKQGSNTEAFF. In DNA, the CDR3 is TGTGCCAGCAAGAAACAGGGATCCAACACTGAAGCTTTCTTT. V gene TRBV6-1 combines with J gene TRBJ1-1; D perhaps matches TRBD1 (6 bases). V was shortened by 7 bases and J by 2 bases, with 14 bases between the two germline ends. CDR1 is MNHNS, CDR2 SASEGT, per germline. This CDR3 comprises 14 residues.

This chain links TRBV19 with TRBJ2-1; 10 bases line up with TRBD1. V was clipped by 3 bases and J by 6 bases; unmatched bases: 5. CDR3 length: 15 amino acids. From germline, CDR1 is LNHDA and CDR2 SQIVND (reference sequence). The CDR3 DNA follows: TGTGCCAGTAGTATTTCCGGGACAGGGGTCAATGAGCAGTTCTTC. Encoded protein: CASSISGTGVNEQFF.